The sequence of this T cell receptor beta chain was determined in a study of regulatory T cells in long-lasting Graves disease. Time point in this sample: persistent/refractory GD, antithyroid drugs over 5 years with positive TRAb. The TCR library was made from RNA extracted from PBMCs. The ends were cut back, 4 bases at V and 3 bases at J, with 13 bases in the middle. CDR1 is MNHGY and CDR2 is SVAAGI in the germline V gene. This CDR3 has 14 amino acids. Comment on this clonotype: Antigen: not known.

Through Arm-PCR of CDR3 regions and iRepertoire HTBI primers, TCR beta libraries were built. TCRdb ran MiXCR on the multiplex PCR reads and lists one entry per CDR3 protein. The profile shows about 460,000 distinct CDR3 sequences, under 25% of them singletons. Study-level results: There were preferences for TRBV28, TRBJ1-2 and TRBJ2-5 in persistent disease.

This receptor was taken from a female donor with Graves disease. The sequencing here drew on peripheral blood mononuclear cells (PBMCs), taken when the disease was refractory, from a patient treated with antithyroid drugs. This chain joins TRBV6-9 and TRBJ2-7, with D perhaps TRBD2 (5 bases). CDR3 loop: CASSFLATVYEQYF. The CDR3 DNA reads TGTGCCAGCAGTTTCCTAGCAACTGTCTACGAGCAGTACTTC.